The 29 T cell receptor beta chains reported below all come from one sample, sequenced in a study of blood T cell repertoires in COVID-19. Libraries were prepared by immunoSEQ multiplex PCR; TCRdb keeps only in-frame clonotypes and omits some of them. The profile shows 150,000 to 200,000 clones, 90% of them singletons. Sequencing input: peripheral blood. Source of these receptors: a man aged 45-65 years with acute or convalescent COVID-19.

This chain links TRBV10-3 with TRBJ2-7; D unresolved. The V end lost 3 bases, the J end lost 3 bases, and 6 bases lay between the germline ends. The CDR3 loop spans 12 amino acids. Germline CDR1 reads ENHRY; CDR2 reads SYGVKD. The CDR3, as DNA: TGTGCCATCAGTGACGTCGGCTACGAGCAGTACGTC. Protein sequence: CAISDVGYEQYV.

This clone has a single count. The rearrangement uses TRBV6-5 and TRBJ2-7, with D hard to call. Germline loops: CDR1 MNHEY, CDR2 SVGAGI. V lost 0 bases, J lost 1 base, and 7 bases lay in between. CDR3 length equals 14 residues. The CDR3 coding sequence is TGTGCCAGCAGTTACTCTCGCAGATCCTACGAGCAGTACTTC. It translates to CASSYSRRSYEQYF.

The chain uses TRBV18 and TRBJ1-6; D gene ambiguous. CDR3 length equals 12 residues. Trimming left V 5 bases short and J 8 bases short, with 7 bases between. Germline CDR1 reads KGHSH; CDR2 reads LQKENI. The CDR3 bases are TGTGCCAGCTCAACCGGGGATTCACCCCTCCACTTT. This codes for CASSTGDSPLHF.

In DNA form, the CDR3 reads TGTGCCATCATGAACCCGAAAACGGGGAACACCGGGGAGCTGTTTTTT. Its protein is CAIMNPKTGNTGELFF. The chain joins TRBV10-3 to TRBJ2-2; D is uncertain. Germline CDR1 and CDR2: ENHRY and SYGVKD. CDR3 length: 16 residues. The V and J ends lost 7 bases and 1 base respectively, with 16 bases between them.

The rearrangement joins TRBV5-1 to TRBJ2-2; D uncertain. Germline loops: CDR1 SGHRS, CDR2 YFSETQ. Trimming pared 0 bases from V and 0 bases from J, leaving 9 bases between. The CDR3 is 16 residues long. CDR3 nucleotide sequence: TGCGCCAGCAGCTTGGTCTTACAGCCGAACACCGGGGAGCTGTTTTTT. This gives the protein CASSLVLQPNTGELFF.

The chain uses TRBV12-5 and TRBJ2-1; the match to TRBD1 covers 10 bases. Germline CDR1 is LGHNT and CDR2 is FRNRAP. The CDR3 contains 18 residues. With 3 bases clipped from V and 3 bases from J, the junction kept 11 bases outside the gene matches. CDR3 sequence reads: CASGFFVTGTGDYNEQFF. The CDR3 DNA reads TGTGCTAGTGGTTTCTTCGTTACCGGGACAGGGGACTACAATGAGCAGTTCTTC.

The chain is built from TRBV7-8 and TRBJ2-2, with 7 bases fitting TRBD1. CDR3 length: 15 amino acids. CDR1 is SGHVS, CDR2 FQNEAQ, per germline. The V segment lost 4 bases and the J segment 2 bases; nucleotides outside the gene matches: 4. CDR3 amino acids: CASSSRDSNTGELFF. CDR3 coding DNA: TGTGCCAGCAGCTCCCGGGACAGCAACACCGGGGAGCTGTTTTTT. Drawing the rest from reference TRBV7-8 and TRBJ2-2, the complete variable domain is GAGVSQSPRYKVAKRGQDVALRCDPISGHVSLFWYQQALGQGPEFLTYFQNEAQLDKSGLPSDRFFAERPEGSVSTLKIQRTQQEDSAVYLCASSSRDSNTGELFFGEGSRLTVL.

The genes are TRBV7-9 and TRBJ2-1; TRBD2 might be the D (6 bases). V lost 4 bases and J 11 bases, leaving 12 bases between the germline ends. The CDR3 covers 12 residues. The germline V gene has CDR1 SEHNR and CDR2 FQNEAQ (reference sequence). Here the CDR3 DNA reads TGTGCCAGCAGCTGGGACTCCGGAAAGCAGTTCTTC. It yields the protein CASSWDSGKQFF.

The chain links TRBV6-5 to TRBJ2-1; 14 nucleotides agree with TRBD2. V shed 7 bases, J shed 10 bases, and the junction held 9 bases outside the gene matches. CDR3 size: 15 residues. CDR1 is MNHEY and CDR2 is SVGAGI in the germline V gene. CDR3 nucleotide sequence: TGTGCCAGCAAGACCGGGACTAGCGGGGGTTGGGAGCAGTTCTTC. Encoded protein: CASKTGTSGGWEQFF.

The J gene is TRBJ2-2, the V gene TRBV28, with a weak D call TRBD1 (5 bases). Germline V gene lookup returns CDR1 MDHEN and CDR2 SYDVKM. V was clipped by 6 bases and J by 8 bases, with 10 bases between them. This CDR3 contains 12 residues. The CDR3 spells CASRLGHGELFF. In DNA, the CDR3 is TGTGCCAGCAGGCTGGGGCATGGGGAGCTGTTTTTT.

The gene calls are TRBV7-2 and TRBJ2-3; a weak D match, TRBD1 (5 bases). The CDR3 sequence is 12 residues long. Germline lookup yields CDR1 SGHTA and CDR2 FQGNSA. V shed 0 bases and J shed 9 bases, with 7 bases lying between them. CDR3 in DNA: TGTGCCAGCAGCTTAGCGGGGCGAACGCAGTATTTT. Protein: CASSLAGRTQYF.

This rearrangement joins TRBV18 to TRBJ2-2, with D perhaps matching TRBD2 (6 bases). Germline V gene data show CDR1 as KGHSH and CDR2 as LQKENI. The CDR3 consists of 13 residues. V lost 5 bases to trimming and J lost 4 bases, with 8 bases between them. The CDR3 is CASSAGGTGELFF. DNA for the CDR3: TGTGCCAGCTCAGCCGGGGGCACCGGGGAGCTGTTTTTT.

The V call is TRBV19, the J call TRBJ1-5, with TRBD1 identical over 8 bases. V shed 5 bases, J shed 6 bases, and the junction held 12 bases outside the gene matches. Germline CDR1 and CDR2: LNHDA and SQIVND (reference sequence). CDR3 length equals 16 residues. The CDR3 sequence is CASSAQTGAEGQPQHF. In DNA form, the CDR3 reads TGTGCCAGTAGTGCCCAGACAGGGGCGGAAGGTCAGCCCCAGCATTTT.

V gene TRBV6-5 combines with J gene TRBJ2-5, with D possibly TRBD1 on 6 matching bases. Germline V gene sequence: CDR1 MNHEY, CDR2 SVGAGI. The CDR3 runs to 12 residues. Deletions cut 6 bases from V and 5 bases from J, with 10 bases between. The CDR3 nucleotides read TGTGCCAGCAGGGTGCAGGGGGAGACCCAGTACTTC. Residues: CASRVQGETQYF.

The rearrangement links TRBV12-3 or TRBV12-4 to TRBJ2-5; unclear D gene. This CDR3 is 13 amino acids long. Trimming stripped 3 bases from V and 2 bases from J, with 7 bases between. The CDR3 DNA follows: TGTGCCAGCAGTTTGAGTAGACAAGAGACCCAGTACTTC. This translates into CASSLSRQETQYF.

This clone appeared a few times. V usage is TRBV7-8 and J usage is TRBJ1-1; maybe TRBD1 (6 bases). CDR3 length: 14 amino acids. V lost 1 base to trimming and J lost 3 bases, with 9 bases between them. Germline CDR1 SGHVS, CDR2 FQNEAQ. This CDR3 is CASSLGGQYTEAFF. CDR3 DNA: TGTGCCAGCAGCTTAGGTGGACAGTACACTGAAGCTTTCTTT.

The chain employs TRBV5-1 and TRBJ2-3, with 11 bases that match TRBD2. Germline CDR1 SGHRS, CDR2 YFSETQ. This CDR3 is built from 16 residues. V gave up 4 bases and J gave up 3 bases; unmatched junction bases: 7. CDR3 bases: TGCGCCAGCAGCGGCTTGGCTAGCGGGGGGACAGATACGCAGTATTTT. Residues: CASSGLASGGTDTQYF.

The chain employs TRBV19 and TRBJ2-1; TRBD1 matches at 12 bases. CDR3 length equals 13 residues. From germline, CDR1 is LNHDA and CDR2 SQIVND (reference sequence). The V segment lost 9 bases and the J segment 10 bases; nucleotides outside the gene matches: 7. CDR3: CASRDRGPVEQFF. CDR3 sequence (DNA): TGTGCCAGCCGGGACAGGGGGCCCGTCGAGCAGTTCTTC.

This sequence joins TRBV4-1 and TRBJ1-6; 9 nucleotides agree with TRBD1. V was clipped by 4 bases and J by 7 bases; unmatched bases: 2. There are 14 residues in the CDR3. The germline gives CDR1 MGHRA, CDR2 YSYEKL. Written as DNA, the CDR3 is TGCGCCAGCAGCCGCGGGACAGGGAATTCACCCCTCCACTTT. This translates into CASSRGTGNSPLHF.

The V gene is TRBV25-1, the J gene TRBJ2-7, with 10 bases lining up with TRBD2. The CDR3 covers 14 residues. Germline CDR1 reads MGHDK; CDR2 reads SYGVNS. J lost 5 bases, V lost 6 bases, and 7 bases had no gene match. The CDR3 DNA is TGTGCCAGCAGCTTAGCGGGAGGAGACGACGAGCAGTACTTC. This codes for CASSLAGGDDEQYF.

This sequence joins TRBV18 and TRBJ1-6, with a weak D call TRBD1 (5 bases). Between the trimmed V and J ends, which lost 3 bases and 0 bases, there was a span of 18 bases. Germline-derived CDR1 and CDR2 are KGHSH and LQKENI. This CDR3 is built from 19 residues. The CDR3 loop is CASSPGLGARSSYNSPLHF. The CDR3, as DNA: TGTGCCAGCTCACCCGGGTTAGGGGCCAGGAGCTCCTATAATTCACCCCTCCACTTT.

The CDR3 spells CASSLGQQVDEQYF. Here the CDR3 DNA reads TGTGCCAGCAGCCTGGGACAGCAAGTAGACGAGCAGTACTTC. The rearrangement joins TRBV9 to TRBJ2-7; 7 bases match TRBD1. The V and J ends lost 4 bases and 5 bases, in that order; junction bases with no gene match: 9. CDR1 is SGDLS and CDR2 is YYNGEE in the germline V gene. The CDR3 contains 14 residues.

The chain has TRBV5-1 and TRBJ1-1, with D uncertain. The V gene lost 1 base and the J gene lost 3 bases, with 13 bases spanning the gap. Per the germline V gene, CDR1 is SGHRS and CDR2 is YFSETQ. CDR3 size: 15 residues. The CDR3 sequence: CASSLMSGYHTEAFF. In DNA form, the CDR3 reads TGCGCCAGCAGCTTGATGTCCGGGTATCACACTGAAGCTTTCTTT.

The genes are TRBV7-2 and TRBJ1-6; TRBD1 aligns across 7 bases. In germline, CDR1 is SGHTA, CDR2 FQGNSA. This CDR3 has 14 residues. J lost 7 bases, V lost 4 bases, and 4 bases had no gene match. Written as DNA, the CDR3 is TGTGCCAGCAGCTCCTACAGGGGAAATTCACCCCTCCACTTT. This codes for CASSSYRGNSPLHF.

This chain connects TRBV29-1 to TRBJ2-1, with 7 bases identical to TRBD2. The CDR3 has 14 amino acids. The germline gives CDR1 SQVTM, CDR2 ANQGSEA. V lost 7 bases and J lost 5; bases outside the gene matches: 11. CDR3 nucleotide sequence: TGCAGCGCTAGCCCAGCGGGATCTAACAATGAGCAGTTCTTC. It yields the protein CSASPAGSNNEQFF.

The chain uses TRBV7-6 and TRBJ1-4; D is perhaps TRBD1 (5 bases). Trimming removed 2 bases at V and 7 bases at J, with 14 bases between. The length of the CDR3 is 15 residues. Germline V gene lookup returns CDR1 SGHVS and CDR2 FNYEAQ. The CDR3 here is CASSLSRQGREKLFF. DNA for the CDR3: TGTGCCAGCAGCTTATCTCGGCAGGGTCGTGAAAAACTGTTTTTT. The variable domain in full, with the rest retrieved from reference TRBV7-6 and TRBJ1-4, is GAGVSQSPRYKVTKRGQDVALRCDPISGHVSLYWYRQALGQGPEFLTYFNYEAQQDKSGLPNDRFSAERPEGSISTLTIQRTEQRDSAMYRCASSLSRQGREKLFFGSGTQLSVL.

This chain links TRBV13 with TRBJ2-3; perhaps TRBD2 as D (7 bases). This CDR3 is 15 amino acids long. The germline V gene encodes CDR1 PRHDT and CDR2 FYEKMQ (reference sequence). Deletions cut 2 bases from V and 0 bases from J, with 9 bases between. CDR3 DNA: TGTGCCAGCAGCTTAAAGGGGGGGAGCACAGATACGCAGTATTTT. Its protein is CASSLKGGSTDTQYF.

This chain links TRBV9 with TRBJ1-2, with TRBD1 matching over 7 bases. V lost 3 bases and J lost 5; bases outside the gene matches: 13. This CDR3 contains 16 residues. Germline CDR1 is SGDLS and CDR2 is YYNGEE. The DNA of the CDR3 is TGTGCCAGCAGCGCCGTACTCGGGACAGATCAATATGGCTACACCTTC. It is translated as CASSAVLGTDQYGYTF.

This rearrangement joins TRBV3-1 (or the pseudogene TRBV3-2) to TRBJ2-3, with 10 positions matching TRBD2. With V trimmed by 0 bases and J by 5 bases, 8 bases remained unmatched. The V gene's germline CDR1 is LGHDT and CDR2 YNNKEL (reference sequence). CDR3 length: 17 residues. The DNA for the CDR3 is TGTGCCAGCAGCCAAGATCTTATAGGACTAGCGGAAGATACGCAGTATTTT. It specifies CASSQDLIGLAEDTQYF.